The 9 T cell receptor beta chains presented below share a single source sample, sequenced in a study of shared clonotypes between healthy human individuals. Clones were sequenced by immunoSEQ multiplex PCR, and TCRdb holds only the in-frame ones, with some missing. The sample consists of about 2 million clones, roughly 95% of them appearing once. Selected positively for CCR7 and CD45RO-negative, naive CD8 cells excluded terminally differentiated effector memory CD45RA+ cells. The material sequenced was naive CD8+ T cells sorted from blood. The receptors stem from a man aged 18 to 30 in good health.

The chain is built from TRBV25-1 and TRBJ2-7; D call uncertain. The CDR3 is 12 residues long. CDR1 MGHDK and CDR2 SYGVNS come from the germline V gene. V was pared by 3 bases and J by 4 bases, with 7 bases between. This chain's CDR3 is CASSDTSYEQYF. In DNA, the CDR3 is TGTGCCAGCAGTGATACAAGTTACGAGCAGTACTTC.

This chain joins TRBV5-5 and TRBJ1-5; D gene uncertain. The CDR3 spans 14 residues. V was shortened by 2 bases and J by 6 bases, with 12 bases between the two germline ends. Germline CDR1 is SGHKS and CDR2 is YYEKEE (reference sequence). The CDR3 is CASSFWAAGQPQHF. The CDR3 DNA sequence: TGTGCCAGCAGCTTTTGGGCGGCAGGTCAGCCCCAGCATTTT.

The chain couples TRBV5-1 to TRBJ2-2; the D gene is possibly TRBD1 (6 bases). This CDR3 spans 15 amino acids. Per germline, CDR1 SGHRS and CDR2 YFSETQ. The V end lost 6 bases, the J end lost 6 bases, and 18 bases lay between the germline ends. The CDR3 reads CASTRTDIGPGELFF. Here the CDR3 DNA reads TGCGCCAGCACCCGGACAGACATAGGGCCCGGGGAGCTGTTTTTT.

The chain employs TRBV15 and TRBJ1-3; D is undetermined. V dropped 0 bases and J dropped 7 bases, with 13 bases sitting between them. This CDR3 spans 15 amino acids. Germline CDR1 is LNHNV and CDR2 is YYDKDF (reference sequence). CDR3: CATSRDRPEGNTIYF. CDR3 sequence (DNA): TGTGCCACCAGCAGAGATCGTCCTGAGGGTAACACCATATATTTT.

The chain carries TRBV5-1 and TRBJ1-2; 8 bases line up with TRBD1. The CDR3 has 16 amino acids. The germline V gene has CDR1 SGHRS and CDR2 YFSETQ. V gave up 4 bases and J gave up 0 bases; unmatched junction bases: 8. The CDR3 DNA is TGCGCCAGCAGCCCCGGACAGGGACTTTCTAACTATGGCTACACCTTC. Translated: CASSPGQGLSNYGYTF.

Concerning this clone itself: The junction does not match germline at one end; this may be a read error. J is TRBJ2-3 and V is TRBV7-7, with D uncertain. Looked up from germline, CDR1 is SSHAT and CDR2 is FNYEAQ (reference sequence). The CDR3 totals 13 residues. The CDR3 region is CASSLGLGDTQYF. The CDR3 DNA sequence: TGTGCTAGCAGCTTAGGTCTCGGGGATACGCAGTATTTT. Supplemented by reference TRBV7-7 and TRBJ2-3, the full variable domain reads GAGVSQSPRYKVTKRGQDVTLRCDPISSHATLYWYQQALGQGPEFLTYFNYEAQPDKSGLPSDRFSAERPEGSISTLTIQRTEQRDSAMYRCASSLGLGDTQYFGPGTRLTVL.

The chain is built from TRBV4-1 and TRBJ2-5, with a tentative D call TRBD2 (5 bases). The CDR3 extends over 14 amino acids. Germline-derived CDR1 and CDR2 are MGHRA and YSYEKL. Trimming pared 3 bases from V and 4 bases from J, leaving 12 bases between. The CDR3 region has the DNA TGCGCCAGCAGCCAGTATTGGGCGGGAGAGACCCAGTACTTC. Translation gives CASSQYWAGETQYF.

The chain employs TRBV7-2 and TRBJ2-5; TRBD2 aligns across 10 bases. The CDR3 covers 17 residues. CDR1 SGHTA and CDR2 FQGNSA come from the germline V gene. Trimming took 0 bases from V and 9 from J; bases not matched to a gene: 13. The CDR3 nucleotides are TGTGCCAGCAGCTTAGCAGGACTAGCGGATGGGGTGCGGGCCCAGTACTTC. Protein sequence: CASSLAGLADGVRAQYF.

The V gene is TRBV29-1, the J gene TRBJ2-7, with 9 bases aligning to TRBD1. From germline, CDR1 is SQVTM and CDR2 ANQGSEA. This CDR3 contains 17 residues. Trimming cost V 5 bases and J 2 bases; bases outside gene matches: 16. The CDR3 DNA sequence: TGCAGCGTTTCCTGGGACAGGGAACTGACGGGACCCTACGAGCAGTACTTC. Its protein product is CSVSWDRELTGPYEQYF.